Below, 10 T cell receptor beta chains from the same sample are listed, as sequenced in a study of Graves' ophthalmopathy and Graves' hyperthyroidism. From RNA, the CDR3 regions of TCR beta chains were amplified and sequenced. First-round RT-PCR with HTBI primers preceded a second-round multiplex PCR. TCRdb processed the multiplex PCR reads anew with MiXCR; each CDR3 protein has one entry. The table has about 210,000 distinct CDR3 sequences, less than 30% seen once. The sample was peripheral blood. Every receptor here comes from a man in his forties or fifties with Graves' ophthalmopathy.

The sample holds many counts of this clonotype. J is TRBJ2-5 and V is TRBV19; D call uncertain. Germline V gene sequence: CDR1 LNHDA, CDR2 SQIVND (reference sequence). The V end was cut by 0 bases, the J end by 1 base, with 9 bases between. The length of the CDR3 is 15 residues. Here the CDR3 reads CASSIDLGFQETQYF. DNA of the CDR3: TGTGCCAGTAGTATAGATCTGGGCTTCCAAGAGACCCAGTACTTC. The variable domain in full, with the rest retrieved from reference TRBV19 and TRBJ2-5, is DGGITQSPKYLFRKEGQNVTLSCEQNLNHDAMYWYRQDPGQGLRLIYYSQIVNDFQKGDIAEGYSVSREKKESFPLTVTSAQKNPTAFYLCASSIDLGFQETQYFGPGTRLLVL.

The rearrangement joins TRBV12-3 or TRBV12-4 to TRBJ1-1, with TRBD1 matching 7 bases. V shed 5 bases and J 9 bases; nucleotides not matched to a gene: 9. This CDR3 is built from 13 residues. The CDR3 nucleotides are TGTGCCAGCAGTGACGACAGGGCCTCAAAAGCTTTCTTT. Amino acids: CASSDDRASKAFF.

This chain joins TRBV29-1 and TRBJ1-1; D gene ambiguous. The germline V and J ends were trimmed by 6 bases and 3 bases, with 11 bases remaining between them. CDR1 and CDR2 from the germline V gene are SQVTM and ANQGSEA. CDR3 size: 12 residues. The CDR3 region is CSVRFADTEAFF. The CDR3 DNA sequence: TGCAGCGTCAGGTTTGCGGACACTGAAGCTTTCTTT.

This clonotype was counted many times. The V call is TRBV6-1, the J call TRBJ1-2, with 9 bases that match TRBD1. This CDR3 has 14 residues. Germline values: CDR1 MNHNS, CDR2 SASEGT. V trimming: 5 bases; J trimming: 6 bases; junction bases outside the gene matches: 7. In DNA, the CDR3 is TGTGCCAGCAGTACCCCCGGGACAGGGAATGGCTACACCTTC. Protein: CASSTPGTGNGYTF.

This clonotype was seen ten or more times. This chain joins TRBV7-9 and TRBJ1-2; D is unclear. Trimming removed 5 bases from V and 5 bases from J, with 18 bases in between. CDR1 is SEHNR, CDR2 FQNEAQ, per germline (reference sequence). The CDR3 runs to 15 residues. In DNA, the CDR3 is TGTGCCAGCAGCCAAGCCCTGGCAGAGCTTTATGGCTACACCTTC. This sequence encodes CASSQALAELYGYTF.

This clonotype showed up many times. This sequence joins TRBV4-3 and TRBJ2-7; no clear D. CDR1 and CDR2 from the germline V gene are LGHNA and YSLEER. This CDR3 region has 14 residues. The V gene lost 0 bases and the J gene lost 2 bases, with 8 bases spanning the gap. The CDR3 DNA reads TGCGCCAGCAGCCAAGAGTACTCAACCTACGAGCAGTACTTC. This translates into CASSQEYSTYEQYF.

This clonotype has a count of ten or more. J is TRBJ2-7 and V is TRBV19; TRBD2 matches 16 bases. CDR3 length equals 18 residues. V shed 1 base, J shed 1 base, and the junction held 4 bases outside the gene matches. Germline V gene data show CDR1 as LNHDA and CDR2 as SQIVND (reference sequence). CDR3 sequence (DNA): TGTGCCAGTAGTATAGTCCCGGGACTAGCGGGAGGGTCCTACGAGCAGTACTTC. The encoded protein is CASSIVPGLAGGSYEQYF. The entire variable domain, with the rest obtained from reference TRBV19 and TRBJ2-7, is as follows: DGGITQSPKYLFRKEGQNVTLSCEQNLNHDAMYWYRQDPGQGLRLIYYSQIVNDFQKGDIAEGYSVSREKKESFPLTVTSAQKNPTAFYLCASSIVPGLAGGSYEQYFGPGTRLTVT.

This clonotype was detected ten times or more. The chain has TRBV30 and TRBJ2-7; 8 bases map to TRBD2. The CDR3 length is 14 residues. Germline V gene sequence: CDR1 GTSNPN, CDR2 SVGIG (reference sequence). The junction had 8 bases not matched to a gene; V was cut back by 4 bases and J by 3 bases. CDR3 sequence reads: CAWTERERDYEQYF. The CDR3 DNA is TGTGCCTGGACTGAGCGGGAGAGGGACTACGAGCAGTACTTC.

V gene TRBV28 combines with J gene TRBJ1-5, with D possibly TRBD1 on 5 matching bases. The V and J ends lost 6 bases and 1 base respectively, with 13 bases between them. Germline loops: CDR1 MDHEN, CDR2 SYDVKM. The CDR3 spans 15 residues. The CDR3 region is CASRKNRDSNQPQHF. DNA of the CDR3: TGTGCCAGCAGAAAAAACCGGGACAGCAATCAGCCCCAGCATTTT.

This clonotype was counted many times. The J gene is TRBJ1-2, the V gene TRBV10-2; 8 bases map to TRBD1. The length of the CDR3 is 14 residues. The germline CDR1 and CDR2 sequences are WSHSY and SAAADI. J was trimmed by 7 bases and V by 7 bases; bases with no gene match: 11. The CDR3 nucleotides read TGCGCCAGCACCGACGCAGGGGGCCGGCGTGGCTACACCTTC. This translates into CASTDAGGRRGYTF.